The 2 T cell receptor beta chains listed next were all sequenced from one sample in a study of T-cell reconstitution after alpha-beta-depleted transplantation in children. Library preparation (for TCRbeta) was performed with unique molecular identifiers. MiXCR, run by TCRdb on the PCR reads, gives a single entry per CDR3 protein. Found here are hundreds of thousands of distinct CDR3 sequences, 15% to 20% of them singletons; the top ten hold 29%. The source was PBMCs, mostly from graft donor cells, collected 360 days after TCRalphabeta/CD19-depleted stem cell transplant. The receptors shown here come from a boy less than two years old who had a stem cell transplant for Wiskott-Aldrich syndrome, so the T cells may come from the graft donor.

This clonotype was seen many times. As DNA, the CDR3 is TGCGCCAGCAGCCCTAGACTACCGAGTCTTGCTACCTACGAGCAGTACTTC. Translated, it gives CASSPRLPSLATYEQYF. This rearrangement joins TRBV5-1 to TRBJ2-7, with D possibly being TRBD2 (5 bases). This CDR3 has 17 residues. V dropped 4 bases and J dropped 2 bases, with 22 bases sitting between them. CDR1 is SGHRS, CDR2 YFSETQ, per germline.

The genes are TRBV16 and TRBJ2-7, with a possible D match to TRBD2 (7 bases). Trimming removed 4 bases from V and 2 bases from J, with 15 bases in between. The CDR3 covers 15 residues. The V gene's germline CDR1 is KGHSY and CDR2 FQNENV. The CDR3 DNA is TGTGCCAGCAGCCTCCTGAGGGGGGGGACCTACGAGCAGTACTTC. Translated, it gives CASSLLRGGTYEQYF.